The T cell receptor (beta chain) under discussion was sequenced for a study of blood T cells in healthy people across ages. Study background: Per every two T cells, about one barcoded beta molecule was captured by template switching.

Study-level points and caveats: For the donors, CMV status was unknown and possibly confounded expanded clonotype changes.

The authors ran a second PCR of roughly 6 to 11 cycles using a sample-barcoded 5' primer and a J-beta primer mix. TCRdb used MiXCR to reprocess the 5' RACE reads, holding one entry per CDR3 protein. The table has about 970,000 distinct CDR3 sequences, roughly 51% seen once; the top ten hold over 20%. V was clipped by 4 bases and J by 3 bases, with 19 bases between them. Germline CDR1 reads MNHEY; CDR2 reads SVGAGI. CDR3 length equals 16 residues. Comment on this clonotype: The antigen remains unidentified.

The TCR sequence derives from a woman aged 55-69 years in good health. The V call is TRBV6-5, the J call TRBJ2-7; D possibly corresponds to TRBD1 (6 bases). Source material: blood. The CDR3 DNA reads as TGTGCCAGCAGTTTTCATGATTTCAGGGGATTCTACGAGCAGTACTTC. This codes for CASSFHDFRGFYEQYF.